Listed below are T cell receptor beta chains from one sample, sequenced in a study of cytomegalovirus exposure and HLA in healthy donors. TCRdb's table, derived via immunoSEQ multiplex PCR, lists solely in-frame clones and lacks some. The sample has 250,000 to 300,000 clones, approximately 86% seen once. Sample: PBMCs. Every receptor here comes from a woman aged 18 to 35 in good health and CMV-seronegative. Each CDR3 is given with its conserved first and last residue. Fields, in order: CDR3 length, V gene, D gene, clone size, J gene, CDR3 protein, CDR3 DNA. A D gene is named only where the DNA matches it firmly. Clone size is given for some rows only: seen once, a few or many times, or a class if the clone is expanded.

CDR3 length: 10
V gene: TRBV20-1
D gene: NA
clone size: NA
J gene: TRBJ2-7
CDR3 protein: CSAINYEQYF
CDR3 DNA: TGCAGTGCTATTAACTACGAGCAGTACTTC

CDR3 length: 12
V gene: TRBV6-1
D gene: NA
clone size: NA
J gene: TRBJ2-3
CDR3 protein: CASNLGIDTQYF
CDR3 DNA: TGTGCCAGCAACCTAGGAATAGATACGCAGTATTTT

CDR3 length: 16
V gene: TRBV23-1
D gene: TRBD2
clone size: NA
J gene: TRBJ2-7
CDR3 protein: CASSHFCGGSSYEQYF
CDR3 DNA: TGCGCCAGCAGTCATTTCTGCGGGGGAAGCTCCTACGAGCAGTACTTC

CDR3 length: 13
V gene: TRBV5-1
D gene: NA
clone size: NA
J gene: TRBJ1-2
CDR3 protein: CASSLEQVYGYTF
CDR3 DNA: TGCGCCAGCAGCTTGGAGCAAGTCTATGGCTACACCTTC

CDR3 length: 15
V gene: TRBV4-3
D gene: TRBD2
clone size: once
J gene: TRBJ2-7
CDR3 protein: CASSQDRWAGDEQYF
CDR3 DNA: TGCGCCAGCAGCCAAGATCGATGGGCGGGGGACGAGCAGTACTTC

CDR3 length: 13
V gene: TRBV14
D gene: NA
clone size: NA
J gene: TRBJ1-2
CDR3 protein: CASSYFTGYGYTF
CDR3 DNA: TGTGCCAGCAGCTATTTTACGGGATATGGCTACACCTTC

CDR3 length: 16
V gene: TRBV30
D gene: NA
clone size: NA
J gene: TRBJ1-1
CDR3 protein: CAWSVTGTPWITEAFF
CDR3 DNA: TGTGCCTGGAGTGTAACCGGGACACCCTGGATAACTGAAGCTTTCTTT

CDR3 length: 15
V gene: TRBV6-5
D gene: NA
clone size: NA
J gene: TRBJ2-7
CDR3 protein: CASSYRQGRSYEQYF
CDR3 DNA: TGTGCCAGCAGTTACAGGCAGGGCAGATCCTACGAGCAGTACTTC

CDR3 length: 14
V gene: TRBV27
D gene: NA
clone size: NA
J gene: TRBJ1-1
CDR3 protein: CASRSGLSARRAFF
CDR3 DNA: TGTGCCAGCAGATCGGGACTCTCCGCGAGGCGAGCTTTCTTT

CDR3 length: 14
V gene: TRBV5-6
D gene: NA
clone size: NA
J gene: TRBJ1-1
CDR3 protein: CASSSMTVNTEAFF
CDR3 DNA: TGTGCCAGCAGTTCTATGACAGTAAACACTGAAGCTTTCTTT

CDR3 length: 14
V gene: TRBV10-1
D gene: NA
clone size: NA
J gene: TRBJ1-1
CDR3 protein: CASSDQGSNTEAFF
CDR3 DNA: TGCGCCAGCAGTGACCAGGGATCGAACACTGAAGCTTTCTTT

CDR3 length: 13
V gene: TRBV4-1
D gene: NA
clone size: NA
J gene: TRBJ2-7
CDR3 protein: CASSQTGDREQYF
CDR3 DNA: TGCGCCAGCAGCCAAACGGGAGATCGAGAGCAGTACTTC

CDR3 length: 16
V gene: TRBV4-1
D gene: TRBD1
clone size: few
J gene: TRBJ1-2
CDR3 protein: CASSQLDRGQNYGYTF
CDR3 DNA: TGCGCCAGCAGCCAGTTGGACAGGGGGCAGAACTATGGCTACACCTTC

CDR3 length: 16
V gene: TRBV11-3
D gene: NA
clone size: NA
J gene: TRBJ2-7
CDR3 protein: CASSLVGGRRAAEQYF
CDR3 DNA: TGTGCCAGCAGCTTAGTAGGTGGACGGCGGGCGGCCGAGCAGTACTTC

CDR3 length: 16
V gene: TRBV7-2
D gene: NA
clone size: NA
J gene: TRBJ1-5
CDR3 protein: CASSPRQVHSNQPQHF
CDR3 DNA: TGTGCCAGCAGCCCTCGACAGGTCCACAGCAATCAGCCCCAGCATTTT

CDR3 length: 13
V gene: TRBV30
D gene: TRBD1
clone size: NA
J gene: TRBJ2-7
CDR3 protein: CAWNRQGNYEQYF
CDR3 DNA: TGTGCCTGGAATCGACAGGGGAACTACGAGCAGTACTTC

CDR3 length: 15
V gene: TRBV15
D gene: TRBD1
clone size: NA
J gene: TRBJ2-7
CDR3 protein: CATSRDGTGLYEQYF
CDR3 DNA: TGTGCCACCAGCAGAGATGGGACAGGGCTCTACGAGCAGTACTTC

CDR3 length: 15
V gene: TRBV27
D gene: NA
clone size: once
J gene: TRBJ2-1
CDR3 protein: CASSPLVGGAGEQFF
CDR3 DNA: TGTGCCAGCAGTCCCCTCGTAGGGGGGGCCGGTGAGCAGTTCTTC

CDR3 length: 14
V gene: TRBV5-1
D gene: TRBD1
clone size: once
J gene: TRBJ1-3
CDR3 protein: CASSLTGAGNTIYF
CDR3 DNA: TGCGCCAGCAGCTTGACAGGGGCAGGAAACACCATATATTTT

CDR3 length: 13
V gene: TRBV2
D gene: NA
clone size: NA
J gene: TRBJ2-5
CDR3 protein: CASTLWSQETQYF
CDR3 DNA: TGTGCCAGCACCCTCTGGAGCCAAGAGACCCAGTACTTC

CDR3 length: 14
V gene: TRBV5-1
D gene: TRBD1
clone size: NA
J gene: TRBJ1-1
CDR3 protein: CASSPGTGGTEAFF
CDR3 DNA: TGCGCCAGCAGCCCTGGGACAGGGGGCACTGAAGCTTTCTTT

CDR3 length: 15
V gene: TRBV7-9
D gene: NA
clone size: once
J gene: TRBJ2-1
CDR3 protein: CASSLGRRTGNEQFF
CDR3 DNA: TGTGCCAGCAGCCTAGGGCGTAGGACTGGCAATGAGCAGTTCTTC

CDR3 length: 15
V gene: TRBV18
D gene: NA
clone size: NA
J gene: TRBJ2-7
CDR3 protein: CASSLARVSPNEQYF
CDR3 DNA: TGTGCCAGCTCACTTGCCCGGGTCTCGCCGAACGAGCAGTACTTC

CDR3 length: 13
V gene: TRBV5-1
D gene: NA
clone size: NA
J gene: TRBJ2-7
CDR3 protein: CASSSTGTYEQYF
CDR3 DNA: TGCGCCAGCAGCTCCACAGGGACCTACGAGCAGTACTTC

CDR3 length: 16
V gene: TRBV18
D gene: TRBD1
clone size: NA
J gene: TRBJ1-1
CDR3 protein: CASSPKPTGVGTEAFF
CDR3 DNA: TGTGCCAGCTCACCTAAACCCACAGGGGTGGGCACTGAAGCTTTCTTT

CDR3 length: 17
V gene: TRBV4-1
D gene: NA
clone size: NA
J gene: TRBJ1-5
CDR3 protein: CASSQPAVGPGNQPQHF
CDR3 DNA: TGCGCCAGCAGCCAGCCCGCGGTCGGTCCGGGCAATCAGCCCCAGCATTTT

CDR3 length: 14
V gene: TRBV30
D gene: NA
clone size: NA
J gene: TRBJ2-1
CDR3 protein: CAWSMGGSYNEQFF
CDR3 DNA: TGTGCCTGGAGTATGGGGGGTTCGTACAATGAGCAGTTCTTC

CDR3 length: 15
V gene: TRBV5-6
D gene: NA
clone size: NA
J gene: TRBJ2-1
CDR3 protein: CASSLRGPYDNEQFF
CDR3 DNA: TGTGCCAGCAGCTTGCGGGGTCCGTACGACAATGAGCAGTTCTTC

CDR3 length: 13
V gene: TRBV7-2
D gene: NA
clone size: few
J gene: TRBJ1-5
CDR3 protein: CASSPYRDQPQHF
CDR3 DNA: TGTGCCAGCAGCCCCTACAGGGACCAGCCCCAGCATTTT

CDR3 length: 16
V gene: TRBV6-1
D gene: NA
clone size: NA
J gene: TRBJ2-1
CDR3 protein: CASSAGGLVGTNEQFF
CDR3 DNA: TGTGCCAGCAGTGCCGGCGGGCTAGTAGGTACCAATGAGCAGTTCTTC

CDR3 length: 12
V gene: TRBV30
D gene: TRBD1
clone size: NA
J gene: TRBJ1-1
CDR3 protein: CARQGVGTEAFF
CDR3 DNA: TGTGCCCGGCAGGGGGTCGGCACTGAAGCTTTCTTT

CDR3 length: 15
V gene: TRBV11-2
D gene: TRBD1
clone size: NA
J gene: TRBJ2-3
CDR3 protein: CASSRRGPSTDTQYF
CDR3 DNA: TGTGCCAGCTCAAGAAGGGGGCCTAGCACAGATACGCAGTATTTT

CDR3 length: 18
V gene: TRBV7-6
D gene: TRBD2
clone size: NA
J gene: TRBJ2-2
CDR3 protein: CASSLVPPSGSLSGELFF
CDR3 DNA: TGTGCCAGCAGCTTAGTACCCCCTAGCGGGAGTTTATCCGGGGAGCTGTTTTTT

CDR3 length: 12
V gene: TRBV28
D gene: NA
clone size: few
J gene: TRBJ1-3
CDR3 protein: CASSPREDTIYF
CDR3 DNA: TGTGCCAGCAGTCCTCGGGAAGACACCATATATTTT

CDR3 length: 16
V gene: TRBV6-1
D gene: NA
clone size: NA
J gene: TRBJ2-6
CDR3 protein: CASSALGRSGANVLTF
CDR3 DNA: TGTGCCAGCAGTGCTTTGGGGAGGTCTGGGGCCAACGTCCTGACTTTC

CDR3 length: 17
V gene: TRBV2
D gene: NA
clone size: NA
J gene: TRBJ2-7
CDR3 protein: CASSETRGGMTSYEQYF
CDR3 DNA: TGTGCCAGCAGTGAGACCCGAGGAGGGATGACCTCCTACGAGCAGTACTTC

CDR3 length: 16
V gene: TRBV6-4
D gene: TRBD1
clone size: once
J gene: TRBJ2-1
CDR3 protein: CASTQSGTGDNNEQFF
CDR3 DNA: TGTGCCAGCACCCAGAGTGGGACAGGGGATAACAATGAGCAGTTCTTC

CDR3 length: 14
V gene: TRBV7-2
D gene: NA
clone size: few
J gene: TRBJ1-2
CDR3 protein: CASSFRDNVYGYTF
CDR3 DNA: TGTGCCAGCAGTTTTCGCGACAACGTCTATGGCTACACCTTC

CDR3 length: 15
V gene: TRBV4-1
D gene: NA
clone size: NA
J gene: TRBJ2-4
CDR3 protein: CASSQLRVAKNIQYF
CDR3 DNA: TGCGCCAGCAGCCAGCTCAGGGTAGCCAAAAACATTCAGTACTTC